This T cell receptor beta chain was sequenced for a study of cytomegalovirus exposure and HLA in healthy donors. A remark on this clone: Its antigen is undetermined.

The CDR3 is 12 amino acids. CDR1 and CDR2 (germline): SQVTM, ANQGSEA. Deletions cut 4 bases from V and 4 bases from J, with 7 bases between. Study-wide results and caveats: Excluded were some V segments that proved indistinguishable, including TRBV6-2 and TRBV6-3.

It was with 60 Vbeta and 13 Jbeta primers that the PCR ran. The repertoire was sequenced with immunoSEQ multiplex PCR; TCRdb's copy has only in-frame clones and lacks some. The sample contains under 150,000 clones, approximately 80% of which appear only once. This TCR was sampled from a woman aged 40 to 50 in good health and CMV-seropositive. Sample: PBMCs. V and J are TRBV29-1 and TRBJ2-2, with D possibly matching TRBD1 (5 bases). The CDR3, as DNA: TGCAGCGTTGGACAGCCCACCGGGGAGCTGTTTTTT. Translated: CSVGQPTGELFF.